The sequence of this T cell receptor (beta chain) was determined in a study of memory CD4+ T cells and cytomegalovirus serostatus (dated by TCRdb to between 2018 and 2020). As for the study more broadly: The cohort included approximately 35 healthy adults from Belgium, of whom 9 were CMV seropositive and 24 were CMV seronegative. To replicate a published TCR-based CMV serostatus classifier, the study sequenced CD4+ memory TCRbeta repertoires from a Belgian cohort whose cytomegalovirus serostatus was known.

The Quick-DNA Microprep Kit was used to extract genomic DNA from the sorted cells. Amplification of TCRbeta DNA was done with the immunoSEQ hsTCRbeta kit, following the protocol from the manufacturer. TCRbeta libraries were sequenced on an Illumina MiSeq instrument. For the original study's pipeline: Once out-of-frame sequences had been removed, 2,204,828 distinct TCRbeta sequences were left, which works out to an average of roughly 64,000 per individual. Each individual was scored by the count of 150 to 200 previously reported CMV-associated TCRbeta sequences and the total productive distinct TCRbeta count. A beta-binomial model was reimplemented in Python, and random forests from scikit-learn, run with default parameters, were trained on data from the US cohort. On the Belgian cohort, classifier performance was reported as the median AUC, along with percentile confidence intervals, across 10,000 bootstrap iterations. Sourced from immuneACCESS, this table was stored by TCRdb with only in-frame sequences that have V and J called. A share of the clones is absent; for the studies checked, an unresolved V gene accounts for under half, and the remainder has no known explanation. Clone size and V and J calls were adopted from that table, with D and trimming inferred from the DNA. The sample table holds 35,000 to 50,000 clones, of which just under 80% were seen once. The biggest ten clones account for roughly 0.6% of the sample.

Results and caveats for the whole study, not just this receptor: A median bootstrapped AUC of around 0.95 with a 95% CI of 0.76-1.00 was achieved on the Belgian cohort by the original-framework classifier. Unlike the original study, which covered naive and memory CD4+ and CD8+ populations, the Belgian study sequenced only CD4+CD45RO+ memory cells. Among the 150 to 200 previously reported CMV-associated TCRbeta sequences, 60 to 70 showed up in the CD4+ memory repertoires, with each one found in between one and five individuals. The results were read as suggesting that the CMV-associated TCR signature is, for the most part, present in the CD4+ memory repertoire. For CMV serostatus prediction, a median bootstrapped AUC of approximately 0.95 was reached with the original framework, and a median bootstrapped AUC of approximately 0.9 was reached with a US-trained random forest.

As encoded in the germline V gene (reference sequence), CDR1 is GTSNPN while CDR2 is SVGIG. The CDR3, cysteine through phenylalanine, is 12 amino acids long. Only CDR3 DNA is held: 36 bases, read in frame from base 1. V loses 0 bases, J loses 7 bases, and the germline ends lie 9 bases apart. Single viable CD3+CD4+CD8-CD45RO+ cells were sorted as memory CD4+ T cells on a FACSAria II. To determine CMV serostatus, a Roche Elecsys assay was used that detects serum IgG against CMV pp150, pp28, p38 and p52. Following thawing, total CD4+ T cells were enriched through positive selection using CD4 magnetic microbeads. The samples came from a different study that was designed specifically to examine the CD4+ T cell memory repertoire. Peripheral blood mononuclear cells were isolated and cryopreserved according to standard operating procedures, and serum was kept at -80 degrees C. The staining relied on CD3-PerCP (BW264/56), CD4-APC (RPA-T4), CD45RO-PE (UCHT1) and CD8-Pacific Orange (3B5) antibodies, and Sytox blue was used to exclude non-viable cells.

In regard to this clone: Which antigen it targets is not known. No base qualities exist here, and no much larger clone lies one base off it.

The receptor chain draws on TRBV30 and TRBJ1-2, with no confidently assigned D gene. Material for sequencing was memory CD4+ T cells from blood. The source is an adult in good health and CMV-seronegative. The CDR3 corresponds to CAWSVQGPGYTF. The nucleotide sequence is given as TGTGCCTGGAGTGTACAAGGCCCTGGCTACACCTTC.